What follows are 10 T cell receptor beta chains derived from one specimen sequenced in a study of CD8+ T cells in alopecia areata. Treatment given: oral pan-JAK inhibitor, 5-10 mg twice daily. Sequencing relied on a cDNA template that was reverse transcribed from extracted RNA. Sequencing was performed with immunoSEQ multiplex PCR; in TCRdb, only in-frame clones are kept and a portion is missing. Of 200,000 or so clones in the sample, roughly two fifths were seen once. The source was CD4+ T cells sorted from blood, collected between weeks 30 and 35, from a patient treated with tofacitinib. Receptors originate from a human donor with alopecia areata.

This clone has more than one count but fewer than ten. This chain joins TRBV11-2 and TRBJ1-1; D is perhaps TRBD1 (6 bases). The CDR3 contains 15 residues. Germline lookup yields CDR1 SGHAT and CDR2 FQNNGV. Trimming took 3 bases from V and 7 from J, leaving 18 bases between them. The CDR3 DNA sequence: TGTGCCAGCAGCTTTAGTGTAGGTCAGGGGATTGAAGCTTTCTTT. Residues: CASSFSVGQGIEAFF.

On this clone itself: Mismatch with germline at one junction end may stem from a read error. Other DNA sequences of this sample code for an identical CDR3. The genes are TRBV29-1 and TRBJ2-7; D perhaps matches TRBD1 (5 bases). Germline V gene data show CDR1 as SQVTM and CDR2 as ANQGSEA. There are 13 residues in the CDR3. CDR3 DNA sequence: TGCAGCGTCGAAGCCTACAGGCCATACGAGCAGTACTTC. Translation: CSVEAYRPYEQYF.

The rearrangement uses TRBV5-6 and TRBJ1-2, with D unresolved. The V gene's germline CDR1 is SGHDT and CDR2 YYEEEE. This CDR3 spans 14 amino acids. The V end was cut by 0 bases, the J end by 2 bases, with 8 bases between. The CDR3 DNA reads TGTGCCAGCAGCTTGGAGGGCAGGAACTATGGCTACACCTTC. Translating gives CASSLEGRNYGYTF.

The chain couples TRBV29-1 to TRBJ1-1; D uncertain. This CDR3 is built from 11 residues. Trimming stripped 4 bases from V and 3 bases from J, with 6 bases between. Germline CDR1 and CDR2: SQVTM and ANQGSEA. The CDR3 spells CSVVLYTEAFF. The CDR3 DNA sequence: TGCAGCGTTGTTTTATACACTGAAGCTTTCTTT.

This clone came up a few times. The genes are TRBV29-1 and TRBJ2-1; D unresolved. Per germline, CDR1 SQVTM and CDR2 ANQGSEA. The ends were cut back, 7 bases at V and 0 bases at J, with 10 bases in the middle. This CDR3 comprises 13 residues. CDR3 coding DNA: TGCAGCGCGTCGTGGGGCTCCTACAATGAGCAGTTCTTC. This sequence encodes CSASWGSYNEQFF.

The rearrangement joins TRBV5-1 to TRBJ1-2; unclear D gene. CDR1 SGHRS and CDR2 YFSETQ come from the germline V gene. The CDR3 has 14 amino acids. V dropped 2 bases and J dropped 0 bases, with 8 bases sitting between them. The CDR3 is CASSFGQANYGYTF. The CDR3 DNA reads as TGCGCCAGCAGCTTTGGGCAAGCTAACTATGGCTACACCTTC.

J is TRBJ2-6 and V is TRBV2, with TRBD1 matching 8 bases. The CDR3 is made up of 15 amino acids. The J segment lost 1 base and the V segment lost 7 bases, leaving 3 bases of the junction unmatched. The V gene's germline CDR1 is SNHLY and CDR2 FYNNEI. The CDR3 DNA sequence: TGTGCCAGCACCAGGGGGCTGTCTGGGGCCAACGTCCTGACTTTC. It encodes CASTRGLSGANVLTF.

This clone appeared a few times. The genes are TRBV2 and TRBJ2-5; 7 nucleotides match TRBD1. With V trimmed by 5 bases and J by 4 bases, 13 bases remained unmatched. Germline V lookup: CDR1 SNHLY, CDR2 FYNNEI. The CDR3 sequence is 16 residues long. CDR3 coding DNA: TGTGCCAGCAGTCTAATGACAGGGAGCCCAACAGAGACCCAGTACTTC. Its translation: CASSLMTGSPTETQYF.

V usage is TRBV5-1 and J usage is TRBJ2-2, with 11 bases aligning to TRBD2. Germline CDR1 reads SGHRS; CDR2 reads YFSETQ. The V and J ends lost 4 bases and 6 bases, in that order; junction bases with no gene match: 14. CDR3 length equals 18 residues. This chain's CDR3 is CASSQTPNSGRAPGELFF. DNA for the CDR3: TGCGCCAGCAGCCAGACACCAAATAGCGGGAGGGCCCCCGGGGAGCTGTTTTTT.

This clone was observed a few times. The chain employs TRBV6-6 and TRBJ2-7, with a weak D call TRBD1 (5 bases). The V gene lost 6 bases and the J gene lost 5 bases, with 11 bases spanning the gap. The CDR3 spans 12 residues. CDR1 is MNHNY and CDR2 is SVGAGI in the germline V gene (reference sequence). The CDR3 protein is CASSPTDHEQYF. CDR3 nucleotides: TGTGCCAGCAGCCCGACAGATCACGAGCAGTACTTC.